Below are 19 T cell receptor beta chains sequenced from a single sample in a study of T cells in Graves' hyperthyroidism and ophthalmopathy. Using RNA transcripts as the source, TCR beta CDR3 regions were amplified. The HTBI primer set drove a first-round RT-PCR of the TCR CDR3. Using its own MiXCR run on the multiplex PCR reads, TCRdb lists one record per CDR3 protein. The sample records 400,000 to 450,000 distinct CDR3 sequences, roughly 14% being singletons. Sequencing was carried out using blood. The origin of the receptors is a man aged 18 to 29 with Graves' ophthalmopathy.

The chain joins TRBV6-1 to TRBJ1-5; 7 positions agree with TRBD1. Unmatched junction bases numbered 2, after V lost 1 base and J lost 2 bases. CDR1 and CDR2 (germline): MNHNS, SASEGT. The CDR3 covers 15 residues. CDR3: CASSEDRGGNQPQHF. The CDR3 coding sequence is TGTGCCAGCAGTGAAGACAGGGGTGGCAATCAGCCCCAGCATTTT.

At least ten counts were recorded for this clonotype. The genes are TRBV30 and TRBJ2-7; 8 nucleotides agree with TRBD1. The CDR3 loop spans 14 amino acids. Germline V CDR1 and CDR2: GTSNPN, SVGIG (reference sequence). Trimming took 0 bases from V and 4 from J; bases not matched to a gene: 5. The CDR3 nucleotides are TGTGCCTGGAGTGTTCCCGACAGGGGTTACGAGCAGTACTTC. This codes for CAWSVPDRGYEQYF.

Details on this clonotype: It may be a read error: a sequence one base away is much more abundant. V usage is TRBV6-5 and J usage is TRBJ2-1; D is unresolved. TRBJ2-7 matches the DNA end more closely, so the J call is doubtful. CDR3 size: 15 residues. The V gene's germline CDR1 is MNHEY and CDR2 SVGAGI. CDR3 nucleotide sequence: TGTGCCAGCAGTCACCTAGAGCCATCCTACAATGAGCAGTACTTC. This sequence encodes CASSHLEPSYNEQYF.

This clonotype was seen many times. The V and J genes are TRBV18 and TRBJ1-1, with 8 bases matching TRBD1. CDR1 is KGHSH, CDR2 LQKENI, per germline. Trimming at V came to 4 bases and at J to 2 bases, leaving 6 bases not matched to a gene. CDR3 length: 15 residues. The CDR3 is CASSQGGTGNTEAFF. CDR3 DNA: TGTGCCAGCTCACAGGGAGGGACAGGCAACACTGAAGCTTTCTTT.

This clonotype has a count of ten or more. This CDR3 reads CASSDQGQDTEAFF. The DNA of the CDR3 is TGTGCCAGCAGTGACCAGGGACAGGACACTGAAGCTTTCTTT. V and J are TRBV2 and TRBJ1-1; 8 bases line up with TRBD1. This CDR3 is 14 amino acids long. After removal of 3 bases from V and 3 bases from J, the junction contained 3 bases not matched to a gene. Per germline, CDR1 SNHLY and CDR2 FYNNEI.

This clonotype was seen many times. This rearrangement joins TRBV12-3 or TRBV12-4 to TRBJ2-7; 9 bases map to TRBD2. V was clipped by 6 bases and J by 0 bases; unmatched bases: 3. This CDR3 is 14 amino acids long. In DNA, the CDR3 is TGTGCCAGCAGCCTAGCGGGGATCTCCTACGAGCAGTACTTC. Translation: CASSLAGISYEQYF.

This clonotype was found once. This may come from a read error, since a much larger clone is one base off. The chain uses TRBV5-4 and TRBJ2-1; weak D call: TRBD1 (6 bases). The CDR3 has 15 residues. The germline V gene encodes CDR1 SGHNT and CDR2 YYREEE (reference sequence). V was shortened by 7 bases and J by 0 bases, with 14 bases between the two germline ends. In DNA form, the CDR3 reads TGTGCCAGCGGCCCGACAGGAGTCTCCTACAATGAGCAGTTCTTC. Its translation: CASGPTGVSYNEQFF. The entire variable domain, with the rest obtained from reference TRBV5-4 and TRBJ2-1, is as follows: ETGVTQSPTHLIKTRGQQVTLRCSSQSGHNTVSWYQQALGQGPQFIFQYYREEENGRGNFPPRFSGLQFPNYSSELNVNALELDDSALYLCASGPTGVSYNEQFFGPGTRLTVL.

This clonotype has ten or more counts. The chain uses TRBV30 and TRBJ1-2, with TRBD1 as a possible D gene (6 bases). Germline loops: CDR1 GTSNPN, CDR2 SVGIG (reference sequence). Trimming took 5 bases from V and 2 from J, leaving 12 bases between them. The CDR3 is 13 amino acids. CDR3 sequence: CAWDRFGNYGYTF. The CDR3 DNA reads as TGTGCCTGGGACAGGTTCGGGAACTATGGCTACACCTTC. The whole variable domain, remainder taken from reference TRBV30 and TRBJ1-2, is SQTIHQWPATLVQPVGSPLSLECTVEGTSNPNLYWYRQAAGRGLQLLFYSVGIGQISSEVPQNLSASRPQDRQFILSSKKLLLSDSGFYLCAWDRFGNYGYTFGSGTRLTVV.

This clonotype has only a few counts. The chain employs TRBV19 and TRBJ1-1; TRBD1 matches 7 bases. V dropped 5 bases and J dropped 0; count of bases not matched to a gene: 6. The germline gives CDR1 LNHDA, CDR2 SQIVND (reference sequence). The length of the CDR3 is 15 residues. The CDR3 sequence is CASSLNRGMNTEAFF. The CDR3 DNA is TGTGCCAGTAGTCTAAACAGGGGTATGAACACTGAAGCTTTCTTT. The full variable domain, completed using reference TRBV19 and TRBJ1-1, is DGGITQSPKYLFRKEGQNVTLSCEQNLNHDAMYWYRQDPGQGLRLIYYSQIVNDFQKGDIAEGYSVSREKKESFPLTVTSAQKNPTAFYLCASSLNRGMNTEAFFGQGTRLTVV.

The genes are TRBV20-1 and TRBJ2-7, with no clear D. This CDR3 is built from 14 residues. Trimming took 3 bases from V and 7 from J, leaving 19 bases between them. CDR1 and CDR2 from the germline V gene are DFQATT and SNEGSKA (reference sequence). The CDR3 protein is CSASGQQLTLEQYF. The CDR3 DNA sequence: TGCAGTGCTAGTGGCCAGCAATTAACCCTGGAGCAGTACTTC.

Written as DNA, the CDR3 is TGTGCCAGCAGCCCGGGACTAGCGGGCATGGCAGATACGCAGTATTTT. Translated, it gives CASSPGLAGMADTQYF. The chain joins TRBV11-2 to TRBJ2-3, with 12 positions matching TRBD2. V was clipped by 5 bases and J by 4 bases; unmatched bases: 7. This CDR3 has 16 amino acids. Germline V CDR1 and CDR2: SGHAT, FQNNGV.

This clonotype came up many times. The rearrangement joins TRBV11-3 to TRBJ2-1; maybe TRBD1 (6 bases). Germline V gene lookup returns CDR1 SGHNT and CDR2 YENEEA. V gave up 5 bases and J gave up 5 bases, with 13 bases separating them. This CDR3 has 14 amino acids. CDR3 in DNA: TGTGCCAGCAGCAAGTTAGACAGGAACAATGAGCAGTTCTTC. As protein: CASSKLDRNNEQFF.

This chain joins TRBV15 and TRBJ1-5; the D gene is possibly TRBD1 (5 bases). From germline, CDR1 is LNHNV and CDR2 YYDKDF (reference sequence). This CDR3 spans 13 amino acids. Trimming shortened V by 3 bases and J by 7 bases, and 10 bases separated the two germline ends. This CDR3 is CATSRVRGQPQHF. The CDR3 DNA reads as TGTGCCACCAGCAGGGTCCGGGGCCAGCCCCAGCATTTT.

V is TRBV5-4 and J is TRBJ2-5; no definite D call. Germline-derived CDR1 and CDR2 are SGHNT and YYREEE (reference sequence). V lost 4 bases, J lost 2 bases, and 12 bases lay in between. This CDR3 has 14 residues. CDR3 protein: CASSPDPQQETQYF. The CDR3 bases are TGTGCCAGCAGCCCCGACCCGCAGCAAGAGACCCAGTACTTC.

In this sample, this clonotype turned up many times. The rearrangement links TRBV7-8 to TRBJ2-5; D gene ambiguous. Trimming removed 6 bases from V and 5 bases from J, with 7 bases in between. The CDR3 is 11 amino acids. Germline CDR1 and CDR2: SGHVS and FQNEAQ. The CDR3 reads CASRLLETQYF. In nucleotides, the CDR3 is TGTGCCAGCAGATTGTTGGAGACCCAGTACTTC.

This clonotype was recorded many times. DNA for the CDR3: TGCGCCAGCAGCTTGGGTGACAGGCCTATGAACACTGAAGCTTTCTTT. This translates into CASSLGDRPMNTEAFF. The V and J genes are TRBV5-1 and TRBJ1-1; possibly TRBD1 for D (6 bases). Germline values: CDR1 SGHRS, CDR2 YFSETQ. The length of the CDR3 is 16 residues. V was cut by 0 bases and J by 0 bases, with 12 bases left in between.

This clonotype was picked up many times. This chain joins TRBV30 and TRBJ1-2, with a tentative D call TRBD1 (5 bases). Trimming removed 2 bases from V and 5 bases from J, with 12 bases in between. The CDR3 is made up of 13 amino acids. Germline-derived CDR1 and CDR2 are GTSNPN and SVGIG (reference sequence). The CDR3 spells CAWSSGQLYGYTF. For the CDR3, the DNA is TGTGCCTGGAGTTCCGGACAACTATATGGCTACACCTTC.

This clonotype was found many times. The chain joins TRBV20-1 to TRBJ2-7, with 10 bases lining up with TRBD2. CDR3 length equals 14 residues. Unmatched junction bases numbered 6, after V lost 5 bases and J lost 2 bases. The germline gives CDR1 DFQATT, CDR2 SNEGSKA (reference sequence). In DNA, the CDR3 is TGCAGTGCTGATAGCGGGAGGATAACCTACGAGCAGTACTTC. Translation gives CSADSGRITYEQYF.

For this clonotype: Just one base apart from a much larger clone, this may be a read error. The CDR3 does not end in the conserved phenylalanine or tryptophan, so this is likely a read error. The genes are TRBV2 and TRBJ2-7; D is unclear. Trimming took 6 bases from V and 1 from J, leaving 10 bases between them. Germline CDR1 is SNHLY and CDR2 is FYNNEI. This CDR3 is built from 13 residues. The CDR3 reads CASRMTPSYEQYL. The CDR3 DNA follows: TGTGCCAGCAGAATGACTCCTTCCTACGAGCAGTACCTC.